The source of this TCR beta chain is a study of blood T cell repertoires in COVID-19. Assay used: immunoSEQ multiplex PCR; TCRdb lists only in-frame clones, some missing. The data hold about 110,000 clones, with approximately 84% observed a single time. Per the germline V gene, CDR1 is MRHNA and CDR2 is SNTAGT. Between the trimmed V and J ends, which lost 2 bases and 2 bases, there was a span of 14 bases. The CDR3 is 16 amino acids. V is TRBV6-4 and J is TRBJ2-3; weak D call: TRBD2 (6 bases). Sequencing was done on a sample of peripheral blood. The sequence was collected from a human donor in a cohort sampled during active COVID-19. As DNA, the CDR3 is TGTGCCAGCAGTGACGGGGGAGGACACCCCACAGATACGCAGTATTTT. It translates to CASSDGGGHPTDTQYF.